A single sample gave rise to the 2 T cell receptor beta chains below, sequenced in a study of blood T cells in healthy people across ages. A second 7 to 11 cycle PCR used barcoded and J-beta primers. TCRdb redid the calling of the 5' RACE reads with MiXCR, one entry per CDR3 protein. The sample holds around 780,000 distinct CDR3 sequences, roughly 24% seen once. These sequences were also reported in another study, on T cells of mothers and their children.

The specimen was blood. All receptors derive from a boy aged 10-17 years in good health.

This clonotype was found a few times. The rearrangement links TRBV28 to TRBJ2-5; D gene ambiguous. This CDR3 spans 12 amino acids. V was clipped by 6 bases and J by 7 bases, with 12 bases between them. From germline, CDR1 is MDHEN and CDR2 SYDVKM. CDR3 amino acids: CASRISDGTQYF. The CDR3 DNA is TGTGCCAGCAGAATCTCAGATGGGACCCAGTACTTC. Based on the CDR3 plus reference TRBV28 and TRBJ2-5, the full variable domain is DVKVTQSSRYLVKRTGEKVFLECVQDMDHENMFWYRQDPGLGLRLIYFSYDVKMKEKGDIPEGYSVSREKKERFSLILESASTNQTSMYLCASRISDGTQYFGPGTRLLVL.

In regard to this clonotype: The CDR3 ends on some other residue instead of the conserved phenylalanine or tryptophan, so this is likely a read error. The chain links TRBV10-3 to TRBJ1-1; 9 bases map to TRBD1. Germline CDR1 and CDR2: ENHRY and SYGVKD. This CDR3 is 14 amino acids long. V was clipped by 6 bases and J by 5 bases; unmatched bases: 7. This chain's CDR3 is CAIRLGQGRTEAFL. CDR3 nucleotides: TGTGCCATCAGACTCGGACAGGGGAGGACTGAAGCTTTCCTT.